This TCR beta chain originates from a study of CD8 T cells in ankylosing spondylitis (dated by TCRdb to 2017 to 2019). Describing the broader study: The study set out to find disease-linked TCR variants by profiling T cell receptor beta repertoires in ankylosing spondylitis patients and healthy donors. The whole study cohort included 85 to 120 healthy donors and around 24 ankylosing spondylitis patients. Samples of peripheral blood were taken, and for ankylosing spondylitis patients, synovial fluid was collected as well.

The germline V gene encodes CDR1 SGHRS and CDR2 YFSETQ. Germline trimming amounts to 0 bases on V and 2 bases on J, with 1 as the count of junction bases outside the gene matches. The CDR3 sequence holds 15 residues, the cysteine and phenylalanine included. The DNA shown is the 45-base CDR3, in frame from base 1. The sequencer was an Illumina HiSeq 2500. TCR beta libraries were prepared by quantitative 5'-RACE with molecular barcodes. Turning to the authors' computational methods: A new computational method based on a probabilistic model of VDJ rearrangement was used to identify disease-linked TCR variants. TCRdb itself trimmed the public reads at Q25 with fastp, ran MiXCR and retained productive beta chains. Every CDR3 protein is listed once, alongside the most common genes and DNA of its rows. These V and J calls rely on TCRdb rather than the paper's analysis. The table for this sample lists roughly 700,000 distinct CDR3 sequences; about 20% of them were counted only once. The ten biggest clones cover around 20% of the sample.

In the case of this clonotype: The specificity of this receptor is unknown. No base quality information exists; no much larger clone differs at one position.

Study-wide conclusions, independent of this receptor: In peripheral blood, the disease-linked clones were found at relatively low frequencies and had a CD8+ phenotype. The disease-linked clones were reported to be significantly enriched in matched synovial fluid samples from ankylosing spondylitis patients. Blood from ankylosing spondylitis patients appeared to be characterized by a TCR beta motif made up of about 8 highly homologous amino acid variants. Some motif variants were previously reported in synovial fluid and blood of reactive arthritis patients, suggesting common disease-initiation mechanisms.

The sequenced material came from blood, either unsorted or a sorted T cell fraction (not recorded which). Recombination linked TRBV5-1 to TRBJ2-3, with 9 bases aligning to TRBD1. This sequence originates from a male donor with ankylosing spondylitis. The bases read TGCGCCAGCAGCTTGGGGGACAGGGTCACAGATACGCAGTATTTT. It specifies CASSLGDRVTDTQYF.